This paragraph reports one TCR beta chain. Its specificity is unknown. Reverse transcription of all isolated RNA meant that expressed TCRB transcripts were sequenced. The protocol was immunoSEQ multiplex PCR, while the TCRdb copy is restricted to in-frame clones and leaves out a portion. The sample shows hundreds of thousands of clones, 25% to 35% of them seen only once. These data are taken from a study of beta chain features in type 1 diabetes. Study information: What patients shared with healthy donors was a similar profile of age, gender and cell yields.

Trimming removed 3 bases from V and 1 base from J, with 9 bases in between. This CDR3 contains 14 residues. CDR1 and CDR2 from the germline V gene are SGHTA and FQGNSA. General study results and limits: For type 1 diabetes patients, VDJ junctions showed fewer insertions and more deletions. Type 1 diabetes patients showed a moderate but significant shortening of TCRB CDR3s in all four CD4+ subsets. A PCR bias possibly favoring shorter templates would apply equally to patients and controls.

Sequenced: naive CD4+ T cells from blood. The rearrangement uses TRBV7-2 and TRBJ1-1; D unclear. The origin of this receptor is a young man in good health. CDR3 nucleotides: TGTGCCAGCAGCTTTAGTCACTCGAACACTGAAGCTTTCTTT. This translates into CASSFSHSNTEAFF.